Listed below are T cell receptor beta chains from one sample, sequenced in a study of T-cell reconstitution after alpha-beta-depleted transplantation in children. TCRdb analysed the PCR reads with MiXCR anew, one entry per CDR3 protein. Of about 120,000 distinct CDR3 sequences listed, 10% are singletons. The sample consisted of PBMCs from the stem cell graft donor, taken from the stem cell graft. Receptors originate from a human donor who donated a stem cell graft to a child with acute lymphoblastic leukemia. Both conserved end residues are part of each CDR3. The order of the fields is D gene, CDR3 length, J gene, V gene, clone size, CDR3 DNA, CDR3 protein. The D gene is left open where the match is weak. Only some rows state a clone size, as once, few, many or a class for expanded clones.

TRBD1 14 TRBJ2-5 TRBV5-8 many TGTGCCAGCAGCTTGGACAGGGGCGTAGAGACCCAGTACTTC CASSLDRGVETQYF
- 16 TRBJ2-3 TRBV5-1 many TGCGCCAGCAGCTTGGTCCCCCCCCCTGGGACAGATACGCAGTATTTT CASSLVPPPGTDTQYF
TRBD1 13 TRBJ1-1 TRBV5-1 - TGCTCCAGCAGCTTGGGACAGATCACTGAAGCTTTCTTT CSSSLGQITEAFF
- 14 TRBJ1-3 TRBV12-3/TRBV12-4 many TGTGCCAGCAGGACTAGGGGTACTGGAAACACCATATATTTT CASRTRGTGNTIYF
- 15 TRBJ2-5 TRBV10-3 - TGTGCCATCAGTGCTAACGGGGGTGATCAAGAGACCCAGTACTTC CAISANGGDQETQYF
TRBD2 19 TRBJ2-1 TRBV5-1 many TGCGCCAGCAGCTTGTTAAGAGGCGGGGGTATTAGCGCCTACAATGAGCAGTTCTTC CASSLLRGGGISAYNEQFF
TRBD2 14 TRBJ2-5 TRBV7-8 many TGTGCCAGCGCTCATGCTAGCGGCCAAGAGACCCAGTACTTC CASAHASGQETQYF
TRBD2 19 TRBJ2-7 TRBV4-3 few TGCGCCAGCAGCCAAGCCCAGGCTAGCGGGGGGTCGCGGGGGGACGAGCAGTACTTC CASSQAQASGGSRGDEQYF
- 13 TRBJ1-4 TRBV5-5 many TGTGCCAGCAGCGTAAAGGGAAGTGAAAAACTGTTTTTT CASSVKGSEKLFF
- 13 TRBJ2-7 TRBV5-6 - TGTGCCATGAGCCCCGGACTGCAATACGAGCAGTACTTC CAMSPGLQYEQYF